Listed below are T cell receptor beta chains from one sample, sequenced in a study of breast tumors, draining lymph nodes, adjacent tissues. TCRdb re-analysed the multiplex PCR reads in MiXCR, keeping a single row per CDR3 protein. The sample yields 100,000 to 150,000 distinct CDR3 sequences, approximately 20% seen once. Input material: axillary lymph node tissue. These receptors came from a female donor with breast cancer. Some clones in this sample may be carry-over from other donors' samples. Each CDR3 is given with its conserved first and last residue. The D gene is left open where the match is weak. Not every row has a clone size; where given, it reads once, few, many or a size class.

size,V,D,J,CDR3,DNA
many,TRBV20-1,NA,TRBJ1-2,CSARDSGGVGDGYTF,TGCAGTGCTAGAGATTCGGGGGGGGTGGGGGATGGCTACACCTTC
many,TRBV2,NA,TRBJ1-2,CASSGTGAYYGYTF,TGTGCCAGCAGTGGCACCGGGGCCTACTATGGCTACACCTTC
NA,TRBV20-1,NA,TRBJ2-2,CSARDRYYTGELFF,TGCAGTGCTCGAGACAGATACTACACCGGGGAGCTGTTTTTT
NA,TRBV7-9,NA,TRBJ2-7,CASSRAGSDKQYF,TGTGCCAGCAGCCGGGCAGGGAGCGACAAGCAGTACTTC
many,TRBV5-1,NA,TRBJ1-4,CASSLGEDGGKLFF,TGCGCCAGCAGCTTGGGTGAGGATGGTGGAAAACTGTTTTTT
few,TRBV28,TRBD2,TRBJ2-1,CASSAGLAGNYNEQFF,TGTGCCAGCAGTGCCGGACTAGCGGGAAACTACAATGAGCAGTTCTTC
many,TRBV7-2,TRBD2,TRBJ2-1,CASSLTGAGLWDEQFF,TGTGCCAGCAGCTTAACGGGAGCGGGGTTGTGGGATGAGCAGTTCTTC
many,TRBV4-2,NA,TRBJ2-2,CASSQQTGTGELFF,TGTGCCAGCAGCCAACAGACAGGTACCGGGGAGCTGTTTTTT
many,TRBV9,NA,TRBJ2-7,CASSVGAASSYEQYF,TGTGCCAGCAGCGTAGGAGCGGCCAGCTCCTACGAGCAGTACTTC
many,TRBV2,TRBD1,TRBJ1-4,CASRDPGQGEKLFF,TGTGCCAGCAGAGATCCGGGACAGGGTGAAAAACTGTTTTTT
NA,TRBV11-2,NA,TRBJ2-5,CASSLGPRVSETQYF,TGTGCCAGCAGCTTAGGTCCCAGGGTTTCAGAGACCCAGTACTTC